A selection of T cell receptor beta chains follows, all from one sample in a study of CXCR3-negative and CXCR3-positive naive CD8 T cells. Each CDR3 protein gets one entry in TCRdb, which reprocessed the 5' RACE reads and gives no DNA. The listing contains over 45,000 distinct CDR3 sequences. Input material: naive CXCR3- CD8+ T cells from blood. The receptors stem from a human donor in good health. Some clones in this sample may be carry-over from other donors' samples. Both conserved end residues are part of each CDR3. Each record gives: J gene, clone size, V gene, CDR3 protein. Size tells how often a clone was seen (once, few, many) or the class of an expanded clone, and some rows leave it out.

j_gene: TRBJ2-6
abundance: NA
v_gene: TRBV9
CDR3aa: CASSVAGVLGANVLTF

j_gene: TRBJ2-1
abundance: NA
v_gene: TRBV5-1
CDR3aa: CASSFGTGLNEQFF

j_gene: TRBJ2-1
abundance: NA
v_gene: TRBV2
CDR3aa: CASSDTGVGNEQFF

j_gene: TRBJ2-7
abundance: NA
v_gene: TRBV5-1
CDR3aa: CASSLQNEQYF

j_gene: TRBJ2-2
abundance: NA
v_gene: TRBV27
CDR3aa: CASSTTNTGELFF

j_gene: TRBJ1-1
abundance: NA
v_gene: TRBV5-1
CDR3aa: CASSLGGNTEAFF

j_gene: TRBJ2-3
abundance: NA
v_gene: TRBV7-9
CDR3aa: CASSQGQKGSTDTQYF

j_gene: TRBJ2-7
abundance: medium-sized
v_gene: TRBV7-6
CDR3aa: CASSSGEASLGYEQYF

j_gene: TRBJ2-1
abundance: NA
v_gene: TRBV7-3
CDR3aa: CASSYIAGVSDEQFF

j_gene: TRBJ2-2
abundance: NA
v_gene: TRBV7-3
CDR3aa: CASSFGMTNTGELFF

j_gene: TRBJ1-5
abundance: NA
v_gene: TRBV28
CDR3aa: CAIQTGRLGNQPQHF

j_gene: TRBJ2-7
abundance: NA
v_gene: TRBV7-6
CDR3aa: CASSDDRDEQYF

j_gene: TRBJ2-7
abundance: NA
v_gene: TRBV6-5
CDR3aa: CASSYTTSGGLEQYF

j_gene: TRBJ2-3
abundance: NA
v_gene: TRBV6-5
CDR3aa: CASGTGIADTQYF

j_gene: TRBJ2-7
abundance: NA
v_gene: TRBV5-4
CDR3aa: CASSWDWTYEQYF

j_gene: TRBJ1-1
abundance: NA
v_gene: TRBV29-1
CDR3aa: CSVAGTGEGEAFF

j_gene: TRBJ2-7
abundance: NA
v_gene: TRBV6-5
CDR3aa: CASSTFASGVEQYF

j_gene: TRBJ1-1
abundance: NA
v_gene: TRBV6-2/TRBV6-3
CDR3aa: CASSPGTGRAFF

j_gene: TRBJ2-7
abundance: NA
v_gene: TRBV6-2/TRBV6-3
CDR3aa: CASSPHQGPGRYEQYF

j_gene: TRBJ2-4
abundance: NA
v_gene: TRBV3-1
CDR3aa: CASSPVLAGGPWNIQYF

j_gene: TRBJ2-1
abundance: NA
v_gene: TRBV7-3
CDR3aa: CASSYTGNEQFF

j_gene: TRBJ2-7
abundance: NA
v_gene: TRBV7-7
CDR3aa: CASSAGQGSYEQYF

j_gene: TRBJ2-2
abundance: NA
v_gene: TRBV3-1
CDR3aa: CASSQDFWLAGGPGTGELFF

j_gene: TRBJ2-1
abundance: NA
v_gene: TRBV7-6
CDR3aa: CASSQPPGTVYNEQFF

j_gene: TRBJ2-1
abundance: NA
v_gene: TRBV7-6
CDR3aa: CASSALAGGAYNEQFF

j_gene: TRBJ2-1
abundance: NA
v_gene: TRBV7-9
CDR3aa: CASSLTGERHNEQFF

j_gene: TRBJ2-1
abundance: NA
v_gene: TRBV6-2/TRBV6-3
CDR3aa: CASSYDETSGVGYNEQFF

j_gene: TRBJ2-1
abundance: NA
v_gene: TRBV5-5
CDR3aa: CASSLTEGVYNEQFF

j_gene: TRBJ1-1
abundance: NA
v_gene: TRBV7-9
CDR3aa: CASSFDSNTEAFF

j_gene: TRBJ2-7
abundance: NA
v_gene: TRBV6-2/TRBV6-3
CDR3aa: CDSATPEYYYEQYF

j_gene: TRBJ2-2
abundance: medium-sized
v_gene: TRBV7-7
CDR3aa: CASSYRLNTGELFF

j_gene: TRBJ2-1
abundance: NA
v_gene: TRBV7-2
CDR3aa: CASSLMGSSYNEQFF

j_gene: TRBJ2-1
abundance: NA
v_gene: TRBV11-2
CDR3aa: CASSSHTDEQFF

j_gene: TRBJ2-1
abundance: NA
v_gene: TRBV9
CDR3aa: CASSVWEGGPNEQFF

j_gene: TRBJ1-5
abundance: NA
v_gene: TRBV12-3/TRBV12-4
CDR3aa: CASSDRGNQPQHF

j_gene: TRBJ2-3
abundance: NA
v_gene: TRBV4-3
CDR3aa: CASSQWTSGSTDTQYF

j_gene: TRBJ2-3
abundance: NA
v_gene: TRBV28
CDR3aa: CASIPGIGADTQYF

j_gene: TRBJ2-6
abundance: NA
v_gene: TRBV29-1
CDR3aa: CSVEDWRATGRSGANVLTF

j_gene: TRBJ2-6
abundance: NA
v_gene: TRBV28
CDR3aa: CASSLFKAPAVLTF

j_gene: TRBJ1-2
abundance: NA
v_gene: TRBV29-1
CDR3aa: CSVDTGQYGYTF

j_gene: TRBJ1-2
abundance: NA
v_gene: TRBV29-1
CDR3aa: CSVQEGEANYGYTF

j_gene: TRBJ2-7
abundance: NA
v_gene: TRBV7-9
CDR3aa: CASSLGQGALLEQYF

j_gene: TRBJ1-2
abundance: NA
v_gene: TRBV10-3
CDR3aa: CAISESKGGSYGYTF

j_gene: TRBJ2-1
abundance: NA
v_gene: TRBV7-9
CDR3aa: CASRLSGGSYNEQFF